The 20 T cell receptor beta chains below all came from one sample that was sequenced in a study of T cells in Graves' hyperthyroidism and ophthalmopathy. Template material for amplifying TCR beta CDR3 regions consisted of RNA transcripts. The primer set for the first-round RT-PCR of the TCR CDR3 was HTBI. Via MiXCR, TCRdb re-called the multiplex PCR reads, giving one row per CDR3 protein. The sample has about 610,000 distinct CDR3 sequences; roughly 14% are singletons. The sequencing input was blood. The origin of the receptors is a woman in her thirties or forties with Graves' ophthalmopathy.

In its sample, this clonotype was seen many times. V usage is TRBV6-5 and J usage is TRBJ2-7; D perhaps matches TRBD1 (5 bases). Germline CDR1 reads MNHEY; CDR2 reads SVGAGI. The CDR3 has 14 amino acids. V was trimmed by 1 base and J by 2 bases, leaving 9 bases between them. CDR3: CASSYYPGTYEQYF. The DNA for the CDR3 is TGTGCCAGCAGTTACTACCCAGGGACCTACGAGCAGTACTTC.

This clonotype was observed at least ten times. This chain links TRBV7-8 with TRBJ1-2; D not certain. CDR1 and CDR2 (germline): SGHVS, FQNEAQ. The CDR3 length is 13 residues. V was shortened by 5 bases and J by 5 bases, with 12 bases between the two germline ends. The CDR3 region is CASSQRETYGYTF. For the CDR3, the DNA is TGTGCCAGCAGCCAGAGGGAGACTTATGGCTACACCTTC.

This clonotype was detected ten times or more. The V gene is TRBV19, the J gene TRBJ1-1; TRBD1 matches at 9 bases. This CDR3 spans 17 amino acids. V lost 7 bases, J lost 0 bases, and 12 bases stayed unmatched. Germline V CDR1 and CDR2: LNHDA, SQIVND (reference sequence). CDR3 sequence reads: CASTYTTGGNLNTEAFF. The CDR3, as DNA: TGTGCCAGTACCTATACAACAGGGGGCAATCTGAACACTGAAGCTTTCTTT.

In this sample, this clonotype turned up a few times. Written as DNA, the CDR3 is TGTGCCAGCAGTACGATTTCCTCCGGGACTTGGGATTACGAGCAGTACTTC. It specifies CASSTISSGTWDYEQYF. The V gene is TRBV28, the J gene TRBJ2-7; D is possibly TRBD2 (6 bases). In germline, CDR1 is MDHEN, CDR2 SYDVKM. CDR3 length: 17 residues. V dropped 5 bases and J dropped 4 bases, with 24 bases sitting between them.

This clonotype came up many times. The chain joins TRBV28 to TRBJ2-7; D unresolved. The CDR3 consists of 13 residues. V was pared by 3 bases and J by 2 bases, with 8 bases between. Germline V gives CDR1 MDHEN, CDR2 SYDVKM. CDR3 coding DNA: TGTGCCAGCAGTTTCCAGGTCGCCTACGAGCAGTACTTC. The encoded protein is CASSFQVAYEQYF.

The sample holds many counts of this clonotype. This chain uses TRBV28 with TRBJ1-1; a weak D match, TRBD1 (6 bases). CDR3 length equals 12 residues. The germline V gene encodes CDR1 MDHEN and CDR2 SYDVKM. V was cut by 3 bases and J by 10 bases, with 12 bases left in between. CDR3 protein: CASSLGHRGAFF. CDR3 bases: TGTGCCAGCAGTTTGGGACACCGGGGAGCTTTCTTT. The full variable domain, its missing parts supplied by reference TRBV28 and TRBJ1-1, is DVKVTQSSRYLVKRTGEKVFLECVQDMDHENMFWYRQDPGLGLRLIYFSYDVKMKEKGDIPEGYSVSREKKERFSLILESASTNQTSMYLCASSLGHRGAFFGQGTRLTVV.

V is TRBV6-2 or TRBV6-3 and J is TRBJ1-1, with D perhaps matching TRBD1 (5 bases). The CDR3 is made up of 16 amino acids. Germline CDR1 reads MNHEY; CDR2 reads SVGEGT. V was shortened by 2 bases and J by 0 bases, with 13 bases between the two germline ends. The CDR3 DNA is TGTGCCAGCAGTTACGATTCCGGGGGACTGAACACTGAAGCTTTCTTT. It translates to CASSYDSGGLNTEAFF.

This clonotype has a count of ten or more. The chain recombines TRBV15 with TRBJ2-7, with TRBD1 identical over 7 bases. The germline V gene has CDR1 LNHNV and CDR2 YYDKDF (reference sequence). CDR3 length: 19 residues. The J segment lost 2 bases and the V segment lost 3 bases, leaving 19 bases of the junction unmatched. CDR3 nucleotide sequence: TGTGCCACCAGCAGGGAGGATAGGACAGGTCCCTTTCTGGCCTACGAGCAGTACTTC. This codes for CATSREDRTGPFLAYEQYF.

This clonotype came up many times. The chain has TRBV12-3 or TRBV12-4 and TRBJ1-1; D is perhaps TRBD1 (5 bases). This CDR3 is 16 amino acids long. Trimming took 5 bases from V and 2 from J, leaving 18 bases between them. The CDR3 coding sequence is TGTGCCAGCAGTCCACTCATCGGGACGGATAACACTGAAGCTTTCTTT. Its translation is CASSPLIGTDNTEAFF.

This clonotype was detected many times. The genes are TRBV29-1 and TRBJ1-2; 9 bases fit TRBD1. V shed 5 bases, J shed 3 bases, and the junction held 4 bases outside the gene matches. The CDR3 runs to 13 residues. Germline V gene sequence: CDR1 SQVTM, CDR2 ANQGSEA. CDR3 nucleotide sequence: TGCAGCGTTTGGACAGGGGAAGACTATGGCTACACCTTC. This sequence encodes CSVWTGEDYGYTF.

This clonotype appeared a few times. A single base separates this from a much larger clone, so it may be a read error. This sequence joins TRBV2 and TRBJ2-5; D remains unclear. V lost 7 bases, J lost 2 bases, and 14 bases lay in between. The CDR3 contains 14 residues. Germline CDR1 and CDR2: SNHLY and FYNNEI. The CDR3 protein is CASKLKCRQETQYF. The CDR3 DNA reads TGTGCCAGCAAGTTGAAATGCAGACAAGAGACCCAGTACTTC.

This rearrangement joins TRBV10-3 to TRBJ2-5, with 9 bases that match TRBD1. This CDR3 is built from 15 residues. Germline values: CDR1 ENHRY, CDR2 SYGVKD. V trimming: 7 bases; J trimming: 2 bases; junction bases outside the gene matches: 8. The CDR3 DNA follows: TGTGCCATCAATCGGGACAGGGAGACACAAGAGACCCAGTACTTC. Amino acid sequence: CAINRDRETQETQYF.

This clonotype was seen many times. The CDR3 loop is CASSQGSSDIQETQYF. CDR3 bases: TGCGCCAGCAGCCAAGGGAGTAGCGACATTCAAGAGACCCAGTACTTC. This sequence joins TRBV4-1 and TRBJ2-5; D possibly corresponds to TRBD2 (5 bases). This CDR3 is built from 16 residues. Looked up from germline, CDR1 is MGHRA and CDR2 is YSYEKL. Trimming took off 1 base at V and 2 bases at J, with 14 bases between the two ends.

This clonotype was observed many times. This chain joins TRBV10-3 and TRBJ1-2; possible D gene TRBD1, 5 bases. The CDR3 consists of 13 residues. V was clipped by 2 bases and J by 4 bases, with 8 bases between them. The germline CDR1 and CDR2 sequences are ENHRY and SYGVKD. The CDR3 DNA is TGTGCCATCAGTGAGGGAACAGGCTATGGCTACACCTTC. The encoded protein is CAISEGTGYGYTF.

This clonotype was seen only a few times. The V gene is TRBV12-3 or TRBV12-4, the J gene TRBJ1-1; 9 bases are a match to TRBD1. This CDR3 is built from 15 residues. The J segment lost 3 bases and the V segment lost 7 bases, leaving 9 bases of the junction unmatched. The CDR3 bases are TGTGCCAGCACCATAGGACAGGGGAGATACACTGAAGCTTTCTTT. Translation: CASTIGQGRYTEAFF.

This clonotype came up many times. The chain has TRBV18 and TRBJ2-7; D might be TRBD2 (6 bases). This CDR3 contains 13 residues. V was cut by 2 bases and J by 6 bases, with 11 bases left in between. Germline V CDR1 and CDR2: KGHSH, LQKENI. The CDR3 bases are TGTGCCAGCTCACCAGATCCAGCGGGCGAGCAGTACTTC. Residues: CASSPDPAGEQYF.

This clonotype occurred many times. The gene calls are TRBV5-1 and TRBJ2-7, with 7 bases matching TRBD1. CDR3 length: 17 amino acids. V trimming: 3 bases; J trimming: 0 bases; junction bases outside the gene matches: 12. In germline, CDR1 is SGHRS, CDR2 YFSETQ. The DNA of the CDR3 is TGCGCCAGCAGCTCGATTCCCGGACAGGTCTACTCCTACGAGCAGTACTTC. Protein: CASSSIPGQVYSYEQYF.

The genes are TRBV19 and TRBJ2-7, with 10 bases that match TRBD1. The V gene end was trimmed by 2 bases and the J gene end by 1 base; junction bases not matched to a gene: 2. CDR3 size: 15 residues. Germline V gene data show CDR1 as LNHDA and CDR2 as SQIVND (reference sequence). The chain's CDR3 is CASSIPGQGSYEQYF. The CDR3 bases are TGTGCCAGTAGTATACCGGGACAGGGGTCCTACGAGCAGTACTTC.

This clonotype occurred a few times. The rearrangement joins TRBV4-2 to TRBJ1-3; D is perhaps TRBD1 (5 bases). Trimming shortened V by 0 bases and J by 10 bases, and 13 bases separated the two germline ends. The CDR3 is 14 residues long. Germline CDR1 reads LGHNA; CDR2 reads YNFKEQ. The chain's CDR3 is CASSQEGGAGTIYF. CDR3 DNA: TGTGCCAGCAGCCAAGAGGGGGGAGCTGGGACCATATATTTT.

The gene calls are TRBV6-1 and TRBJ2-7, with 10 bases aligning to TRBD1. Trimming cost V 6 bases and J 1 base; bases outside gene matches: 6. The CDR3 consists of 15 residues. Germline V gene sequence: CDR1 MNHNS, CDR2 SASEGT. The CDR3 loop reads CASRIPGQGSYEQYF. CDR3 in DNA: TGTGCCAGCAGAATACCGGGACAGGGGTCCTACGAGCAGTACTTC.